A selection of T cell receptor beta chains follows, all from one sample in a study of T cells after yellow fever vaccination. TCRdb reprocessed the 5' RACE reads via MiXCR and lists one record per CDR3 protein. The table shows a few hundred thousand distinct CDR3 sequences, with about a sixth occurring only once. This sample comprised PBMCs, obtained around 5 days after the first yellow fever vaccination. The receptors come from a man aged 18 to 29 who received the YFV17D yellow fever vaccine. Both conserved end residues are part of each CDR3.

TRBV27,CASSFSPSTNTGELFF
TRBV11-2,CAGSLRGGETQYF
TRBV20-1,CSARNPGPDTQYF
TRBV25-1,CASSDPSGTEKLFF
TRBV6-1,CASTKDRATNEKLFF
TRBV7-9,CASSSYVERASGTQYF
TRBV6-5,CASSYGDRINNEQFF
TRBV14,CASSHGQARGGYTF
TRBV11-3,CASSPNGGFTDTQYF
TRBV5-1,CASSLYRVGTDTQYF
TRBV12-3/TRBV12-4,CASSSPTGNNEQFF
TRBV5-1,CASSLDGQGSSLFF
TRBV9,CASSVRPRNDRDNTGELFF
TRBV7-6,CASSLGGTYSSPLHF
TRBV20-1,CSARGRGRNYEQYF
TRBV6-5,CASSYRQGGYTGELFF
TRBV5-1,CASSLVSSYEQYF
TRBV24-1,CATSAALVSSYNEQFF
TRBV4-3,CASSQDGTSYNEQFF
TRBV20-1,CSAGSGGAFGNEQYF
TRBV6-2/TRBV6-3,CASSYFRRETQYF
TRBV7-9,CASRRGYNSPLHF
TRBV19,CASSIDIGGDQPQHF
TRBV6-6,CASSQPLRPQHF
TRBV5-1,CASRLTGSSYNEQFF
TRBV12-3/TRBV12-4,CASSFGLISSGANVLTF
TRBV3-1,CASSNTGTYGYTF
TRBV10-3,CASKTGRSEGAGNTIYF
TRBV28,CASSFGGRNQPQHF
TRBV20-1,CSASPWGRSYNEQFF
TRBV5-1,CASVDGGLPVDTQYF
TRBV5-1,CASSLAGTGDGYTF
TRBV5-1,CASSVQGSPYEQYF
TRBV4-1,CASSQELLPTGELFF
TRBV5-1,CASSLGPATTGTDTQYF
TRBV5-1,CASQSSYNSPLHF
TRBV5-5,CASSLLKSTGELFF
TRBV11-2,CASSLAVVSGYNEQFF
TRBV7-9,CASSLVGHGAYGYTF
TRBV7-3,CASSLSAGARTDTQYF
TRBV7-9,CAGRGFDVNTEAFF